The 3 T cell receptor beta chains in this list originate from one sample, sequenced in a study of PD-1 blockade in classical Hodgkin lymphoma. The time point was: cycle 4 day 1 (C4D1), after five to seven weeks of nivolumab. Brentuximab vedotin exposure varied among the patients, all of whom had relapsed after autologous stem cell transplantation. Thawed PBMCs underwent magnetic negative selection to obtain purified CD8+ T cells. Sequencing was performed with immunoSEQ multiplex PCR; in TCRdb, only in-frame clones are kept and a portion is missing. This repertoire shows about 9,900 clones, over 65% found once; its top ten account for about 10%. The source material was CD8+ T cells from blood, sampled before the fourth cycle of nivolumab. The receptors were sampled from a human donor with classical Hodgkin lymphoma.

This clone is categorized as medium-sized. The genes are TRBV7-9 and TRBJ2-1; the D gene is possibly TRBD1 (5 bases). The CDR3 is 14 residues long. V lost 5 bases, J lost 8 bases, and 16 bases lay in between. Germline CDR1 and CDR2: SEHNR and FQNEAQ (reference sequence). CDR3 nucleotide sequence: TGTGCCAGCAGCATAGAAGGGGCTCCCGATGAGCAGTTCTTC. Translated, it gives CASSIEGAPDEQFF. The full variable domain, rest sourced from reference TRBV7-9 and TRBJ2-1, is DTGVSQNPRHKITKRGQNVTFRCDPISEHNRLYWYRQTLGQGPEFLTYFQNEAQLEKSRLLSDRFSAERPKGSFSTLEIQRTEQGDSAMYLCASSIEGAPDEQFFGPGTRLTVL.

The V and J genes are TRBV29-1 and TRBJ2-1, with 9 positions matching TRBD1. With 7 bases clipped from V and 9 bases from J, the junction kept 4 bases outside the gene matches. CDR1 is SQVTM, CDR2 ANQGSEA, per germline. The CDR3 loop spans 11 amino acids. The CDR3 DNA reads as TGCAGCGGAGAGGACAGGGGTGAGCAGTTCTTC. Translated: CSGEDRGEQFF.

This clone was found a few times. The rearrangement links TRBV6-5 to TRBJ1-1; D is ambiguous. The CDR3 has 15 amino acids. The V end was cut by 0 bases, the J end by 0 bases, with 8 bases between. Germline V gives CDR1 MNHEY, CDR2 SVGAGI. CDR3 sequence reads: CASSYSNKMNTEAFF. CDR3 DNA: TGTGCCAGCAGTTACTCGAACAAGATGAACACTGAAGCTTTCTTT.